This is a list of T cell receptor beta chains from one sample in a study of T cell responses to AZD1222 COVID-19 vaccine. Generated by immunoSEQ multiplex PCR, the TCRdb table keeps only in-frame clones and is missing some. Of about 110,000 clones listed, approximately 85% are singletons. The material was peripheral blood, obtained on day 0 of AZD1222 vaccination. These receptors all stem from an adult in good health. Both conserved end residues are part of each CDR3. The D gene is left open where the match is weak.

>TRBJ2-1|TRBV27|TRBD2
CASSPIAGGYNEQFF
TGTGCCAGCAGCCCGATAGCGGGGGGATACAATGAGCAGTTCTTC
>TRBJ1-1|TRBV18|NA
CASSRPSGTGTEAFF
TGTGCCAGCTCACGGCCTAGCGGGACGGGCACTGAAGCTTTCTTT
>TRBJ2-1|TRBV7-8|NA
CASSLAVQGGDEQFF
TGTGCCAGCAGCTTAGCAGTCCAGGGGGGGGATGAGCAGTTCTTC
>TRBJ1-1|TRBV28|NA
CASSFDRAKTEAFF
TGTGCCAGCAGTTTCGACAGAGCCAAAACTGAAGCTTTCTTT
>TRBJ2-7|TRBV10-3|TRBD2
CAIKSAAGGPGHEQYF
TGTGCCATCAAGAGCGCAGCGGGGGGGCCTGGCCACGAGCAGTACTTC
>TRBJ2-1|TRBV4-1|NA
CASSRVGGYNEQFF
TGCGCCAGCAGCCGTGTTGGCGGCTACAATGAGCAGTTCTTC
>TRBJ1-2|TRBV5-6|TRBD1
CASSPTGEAGGGYTF
TGTGCCAGCAGTCCGACAGGGGAAGCAGGGGGTGGCTACACCTTC
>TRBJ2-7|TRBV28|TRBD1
CASSSVLDRVAYEQYF
TGTGCCAGCAGTTCCGTCCTCGACAGGGTGGCCTACGAGCAGTACTTC
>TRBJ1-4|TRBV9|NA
CASSSRPSSPGEKLFF
TGTGCCAGCAGCTCGCGACCTTCTTCACCAGGGGAAAAACTGTTTTTT
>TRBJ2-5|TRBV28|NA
CASSFPQGPPGGETQYF
TGTGCCAGCAGTTTCCCTCAGGGGCCGCCCGGGGGAGAGACCCAGTACTTC
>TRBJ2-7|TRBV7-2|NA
CASRSGTLGAYEQYF
TGTGCCAGCAGGTCCGGGACCCTTGGGGCCTACGAGCAGTACTTC
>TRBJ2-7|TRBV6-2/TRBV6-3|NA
CASSTPGRGSYEQYF
TGTGCCAGCAGCACTCCAGGACGAGGGAGCTACGAGCAGTACTTC
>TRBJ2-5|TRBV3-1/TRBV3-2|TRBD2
CASSQLAGAGTQYF
TGTGCCAGCAGCCAGCTAGCGGGGGCGGGGACCCAGTACTTC
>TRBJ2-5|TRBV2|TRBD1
CASRRTGLVQETQYF
TGTGCCAGCAGGAGGACAGGGTTGGTCCAAGAGACCCAGTACTTC
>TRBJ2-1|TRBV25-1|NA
CASSEIRGGQFF
TGTGCCAGCAGTGAAATCAGGGGCGGACAGTTCTTC